This T cell receptor (beta chain) is drawn from a study of T cell responses to AZD1222 COVID-19 vaccine (dated by TCRdb to the early 2020s). General notes on the study: TCR sequencing was performed for fewer than 250 trial participants, of whom about 200 were given two doses of AZD1222 and approximately 26 were given two doses of MenACWY control vaccine. Trial participants were enrolled by age into subgroups of 18-55, 56-69 and 70-plus years, and about 150, 27 and 61 TCR-sequenced participants, respectively, were included in these subgroups. Overall results and qualifications from the work: A significant rise in spike-specific TCR breadth and depth was observed after two AZD1222 doses relative to day 0 and relative to MenACWY recipients. Reportedly, close to half of the unique spike-specific TCRs recognized epitopes lying outside the regions that are mutated in the B.1.351 and B.1.1.7 variants. Conclusions about previously exposed vaccinees are limited because only 6 or 7 AZD1222 recipients were SARS-CoV-2 seropositive at baseline. Because no day 14 peak-response samples were available, the repertoires could be characterized only after the peak T cell response. Participants were mostly white British, with more females than males. The authors suggested clonal diversity may have been underestimated. CD4 TCRs associated with the vaccine covered the entire spike protein, and the dominant responses were in regions 160-218 and 743-854. In the small 56-69-year group, the increase in depth fell short of significance, most likely because of low power.

This specimen's time point label, per the study, means: about 28 days (+/-7) after the second vaccine dose. AZD1222 recipients whose second dose came at about 4 weeks and those whose second dose came at about 12 weeks were combined into one group, since spike-specific TCR depth and breadth did not differ between the two schedules. Vaccinee samples were obtained from the UK trials COV001 and COV002, which included a single-blind randomized controlled phase 2/3 trial of AZD1222 (ChAdOx1 nCoV-19) in healthy adults. For TCRbeta chain sequencing, PBMC samples from trial participants were taken at day 0 and at day 28 after the second dose. About this clone: This receptor's antigen is unknown. Within one base of it there is no much larger clone, and no base qualities were kept.

Relative to germline, V is missing 2 bases and J is missing 4 bases, with 8 bases of the junction outside any gene match. From the germline V gene, CDR1 is MNHEY and CDR2 is SVGEGT. From the cysteine through the phenylalanine, the CDR3 covers 17 amino acids. The CDR3 DNA has 51 bases and is translated from base 1. The CDR3 regions of human TCRbeta chains were analyzed by immunosequencing. Per the authors' processing: TCRs in the repertoires were matched against a reference library of SARS-CoV-2-specific TCRs that had been generated with the MIRA antigen-specificity platform. Breadth meant the fraction of unique TCRs that were SARS-CoV-2-associated, whereas depth meant the fraction of total T cells that were SARS-CoV-2-associated. Using the MIRA data, every spike-specific TCR was mapped to the spike region that the TCR reacted to and assigned to either a CD4 or a CD8 class. Log10-transformed breadth and depth values were compared by one-way ANOVA with Sidak's multiple comparisons tests. Sourced from immuneACCESS, this table was stored by TCRdb with only in-frame sequences that have V and J called. A share of the clones is absent; for the studies checked, an unresolved V gene accounts for under half, and the remainder has no known explanation. The V and J calls and clone size were taken over from that table, and D and trimming were inferred from the DNA. The sample includes about 110,000 clones, with about 87% observed a single time. 4.4% of the sample rests with the top ten.

The V gene is TRBV6-2 or TRBV6-3 and the J gene is TRBJ2-3, with 11 bases aligning to TRBD2. The input for sequencing was peripheral blood, taken 28 days after the second AZD1222 dose. The receptor comes from an adult who received the AZD1222 COVID-19 vaccine. The CDR3 region reads CASSYPIAGGVPDTQYF. Here is the DNA: TGTGCCAGCAGTTACCCGATAGCGGGGGGGGTTCCAGATACGCAGTATTTT.